These T cell receptor beta chains were read from a single sample in a study of T cells in Graves' hyperthyroidism and ophthalmopathy. TCRdb re-derived calls from the multiplex PCR reads in MiXCR, one entry per CDR3 protein. The sample lists around 280,000 distinct CDR3 sequences; less than 15% were seen once. Material: blood. These receptors were taken from a woman younger than 45 with Graves' hyperthyroidism that later progressed to Graves' ophthalmopathy. Both conserved end residues are part of each CDR3.

j_gene,v_gene,CDR3aa
TRBJ1-2,TRBV9,CASSVETGFGYTF
TRBJ2-7,TRBV7-3,CASSLSGSGAYEQYF
TRBJ2-5,TRBV4-3,CAGSQGTGQETQYF
TRBJ2-5,TRBV18,CASSPTSQETQYF
TRBJ2-5,TRBV6-1,CASSDQLIAGGGGETQYF
TRBJ2-3,TRBV20-1,CSASPTSVEQYF
TRBJ2-2,TRBV20-1,CSATRTIPGELFF
TRBJ2-6,TRBV19,CASSIGLRANVLTF
TRBJ2-5,TRBV6-1,CASSEGASRKTQYF
TRBJ1-2,TRBV5-6,CASSPPGTGKYGYTF
TRBJ1-2,TRBV19,CASSIPGQGARYGYTF
TRBJ1-2,TRBV28,CASRSLAGGYGYTF
TRBJ2-1,TRBV12-3/TRBV12-4,CASSPANREQYEQFF
TRBJ2-1,TRBV6-1,CASSTRLEQFF
TRBJ2-1,TRBV7-2,CASSLAGYTYNEQFF
TRBJ2-1,TRBV6-2/TRBV6-3,CASSYTDYNEQFF
TRBJ2-7,TRBV3-2,CASSLTETRSSYEQYF
TRBJ2-5,TRBV29-1,CSVLPEETQYF
TRBJ2-7,TRBV5-1,CASSPTDNEQYF
TRBJ1-3,TRBV6-5,CASSFSQAHSGNTIYF
TRBJ2-1,TRBV19,CASHAGGAYNEQFF
TRBJ2-1,TRBV12-3/TRBV12-4,CASSLALTSGRNEQFF
TRBJ2-7,TRBV11-2,CASSFGGTSEQYF
TRBJ2-7,TRBV9,CASSPRTSGAYEQYF
TRBJ2-5,TRBV4-3,CASSQESWETQYF
TRBJ2-7,TRBV12-3/TRBV12-4,CASSSTSGRLYEQYF
TRBJ2-5,TRBV5-6,CASSLRAQETQYF
TRBJ2-1,TRBV5-1,CASSLLGEQFF
TRBJ2-3,TRBV7-3,CASSLSGRLGGADTQYF
TRBJ2-2,TRBV5-1,CASWDRDTGELFF
TRBJ1-2,TRBV10-3,CAMGTADNYGYTF
TRBJ2-5,TRBV30,CAGGGMGTQYF
TRBJ1-5,TRBV16,CASSQYSEGNQPQHF
TRBJ2-7,TRBV5-6,CASSLAWDWDPAHEQYF
TRBJ2-7,TRBV20-1,CSARKGSSTEEQYF
TRBJ2-7,TRBV4-2,CASSDGTQGSDEQYF
TRBJ2-5,TRBV25-1,CASSEGPGRKDF
TRBJ2-7,TRBV9,CASSGGTGTAGSYEQYF
TRBJ1-2,TRBV2,CASSLTGEGYTF
TRBJ2-5,TRBV28,CASSFTGGLGQETQYF
TRBJ2-6,TRBV27,CARSPRGQLVSGANVLTF
TRBJ1-4,TRBV7-2,CASSSRGQGTSDEKLFF
TRBJ1-3,TRBV28,CASSPDRVRGNTIYF
TRBJ2-7,TRBV4-1,CASSQVGAETYEQYF
TRBJ2-1,TRBV9,CASSDRDWQGNEQFF
TRBJ2-2,TRBV20-1,CSARDQLAGNTGELFF
TRBJ2-5,TRBV5-4,CASSFGAGEETQYF
TRBJ2-3,TRBV20-1,CSALASADTDTQYF
TRBJ2-5,TRBV27,CATRLTGGETQYF
TRBJ2-7,TRBV6-2/TRBV6-3,CASSDSSRPGGQYF
TRBJ2-7,TRBV3-1,CASSQQLAGVHEQYF